This T cell receptor beta chain was captured in a study of OX40 agonist ivuxolimab in advanced cancers. Study-level information: Three dose-escalation patients had partial responses: one with hepatocellular carcinoma and two with cutaneous melanoma.

As concerns this clone: Its antigen is not identified.

The data were produced by immunoSEQ multiplex PCR, yet TCRdb's version contains in-frame clones alone and is incomplete. This sample has 20,000 to 25,000 clones; over 75% occur once, and the top ten carry about a sixth. The CDR3 extends over 13 amino acids. In germline, CDR1 is LNHNV, CDR2 YYDKDF (reference sequence). The V end was cut by 5 bases, the J end by 7 bases, with 12 bases between. General study findings and limits: At 0.1 to 3.0 mg/kg, clonal expansion of CD4+ and CD8+ blood T cells had occurred by week 6. Expanded clones tended on average to be more numerous among CD8+ T cells than CD4+.

This sequence was found in an adult with an advanced solid tumor such as melanoma, head and neck, liver or kidney cancer. The sample was CD4+ or CD8+ T cells sorted from blood, taken in a trial of the OX40 agonist ivuxolimab. V is TRBV15 and J is TRBJ1-5; no firm D call. This CDR3 reads CATSWGGPQPQHF. The CDR3, as DNA: TGTGCCACCAGCTGGGGAGGGCCGCAGCCCCAGCATTTT. Looking up the rest from reference TRBV15 and TRBJ1-5 gives the full variable domain: DAMVIQNPRYQVTQFGKPVTLSCSQTLNHNVMYWYQQKSSQAPKLLFHYYDKDFNNEADTPDNFQSRRPNTSFCFLDIRSPGLGDTAMYLCATSWGGPQPQHFGDGTRLSIL.